This T cell receptor (beta chain) was obtained from a study of metastatic and nonmetastatic thyroid tumors (dated by TCRdb to the early 2020s). Some background on the complete study: For patients with malignant and with benign thyroid disease, the researchers compared repertoires between peripheral blood samples and tumor or nodule tissue samples.

Before undergoing thyroid surgery, none of the patients had been given any kind of treatment. Patient clinical samples collected from the early 2010s to the late 2010s were retrospectively analysed using T-cell receptor beta sequencing. This clone was seen repeatedly, ten times or more. Its antigen is currently not known. Base qualities are not recorded, but no much larger clone differs from it by a single base. The library was obtained by PCR. Sequencer: Illumina HiSeq 4000. High-throughput sequencing was used to profile the CDR3 region of the TCR beta-chain in every patient. On the authors' methods: Drawing on CDR3 differences between clinicopathological groups, the researchers built a classifier meant to tell apart patients with distant-metastatic papillary thyroid cancer. Repertoire diversity was assessed with the Shannon index, and tumor-blood repertoire similarity with the Morisita-Horn index. TCRdb took the public reads, trimmed them with fastp at Q25, ran MiXCR for clone calling and kept in-frame beta chains. These V and J calls are TCRdb output, not the study's own analysis. The sample profile shows around 46,000 clones; around 21% of them were found once. About 4% of the sample is in the top ten clones.

General study outcomes and caveats: In both blood and tumor samples, malignant tumors were reported to have significantly higher TCR beta diversity than benign nodules.

Via the germline V gene (reference sequence), CDR1 is GTSNPN and CDR2 SVGIG. From its cysteine to its phenylalanine, the CDR3 spans 13 amino acids. This entry keeps only the CDR3 DNA: 39 bases, framed from base 1. V is cut back by 1 base and J by 7 bases, with 3 bases in the junction unmatched. The clonotype was recovered from a male donor with papillary thyroid cancer or a benign thyroid nodule (not recorded which). Some clones in this sample may be carry-over from other donors' samples. The chain was built from TRBV30 and TRBJ1-5; 8 middle bases align to TRBD1. What was sequenced was blood. The DNA sequence is TGTGCCTGGAGTGGTGGACAGGGACAGCCCCAGCATTTT. It encodes CAWSGGQGQPQHF.